The 14 T cell receptor beta chains listed next were all sequenced from one sample in a study of control samples from healthy donors and cancer patients. The repertoire was sequenced with immunoSEQ multiplex PCR; TCRdb's copy has only in-frame clones and lacks some. The table lists fewer than 200,000 clones. The sample was blood. These receptors were taken from a woman younger than 45 in good health.

The V call is TRBV7-2, the J call TRBJ1-5, with 7 bases identical to TRBD1. V dropped 5 bases and J dropped 6; count of bases not matched to a gene: 4. The CDR3 has 13 amino acids. Germline CDR1 reads SGHTA; CDR2 reads FQGNSA. In DNA form, the CDR3 reads TGTGCCAGCAGCCAACAGGGGCGTCAGCCCCAGCATTTT. This translates into CASSQQGRQPQHF.

CDR3: CASISTGDGYTF. CDR3 DNA sequence: TGTGCCAGCATTTCGACAGGCGATGGCTACACCTTC. The rearrangement joins TRBV12-3 or TRBV12-4 to TRBJ1-2, with D perhaps TRBD1 (6 bases). The CDR3 runs 12 residues. V lost 7 bases and J 6 bases, leaving 12 bases between the germline ends.

The chain recombines TRBV10-3 with TRBJ2-7, with TRBD1 matching over 9 bases. J was trimmed by 5 bases and V by 3 bases; bases with no gene match: 11. The CDR3 has 16 amino acids. In germline, CDR1 is ENHRY, CDR2 SYGVKD. The CDR3 DNA reads TGTGCCATCAGTGAAGTGGGGAACAGGGGGCACCACGAGCAGTACTTC. Its translation: CAISEVGNRGHHEQYF.

This chain links TRBV3-1 (or the pseudogene TRBV3-2) with TRBJ2-3; D gene ambiguous. Germline CDR1 reads LGHDT; CDR2 reads YNNKEL (reference sequence). This CDR3 has 15 residues. V lost 0 bases and J 4 bases, leaving 11 bases between the germline ends. The CDR3 nucleotides are TGTGCCAGCAGCCAAGAGGGCAGGAGACCAGATACGCAGTATTTT. Its protein is CASSQEGRRPDTQYF.

This chain connects TRBV19 to TRBJ2-7; D tentatively fits TRBD1 or TRBD2 (5 bases each). CDR3 size: 11 residues. Trimming stripped 9 bases from V and 9 bases from J, with 15 bases between. Germline CDR1 and CDR2: LNHDA and SQIVND (reference sequence). CDR3 amino acids: CASRAGAGQYF. The CDR3 bases are TGTGCCAGCCGCGCCGGGGCAGGGCAGTACTTC.

This sequence joins TRBV2 and TRBJ1-5; D is unresolved. This CDR3 comprises 14 residues. CDR1 and CDR2 from the germline V gene are SNHLY and FYNNEI. With 3 bases removed from V and 1 base from J, the gap between germline ends came to 7 bases. The CDR3, as DNA: TGTGCCAGCAGTGACGTTTCCAGCAATCAGCCCCAGCATTTT. Translating it yields CASSDVSSNQPQHF.

V gene TRBV28 combines with J gene TRBJ1-5; TRBD1 matches at 11 bases. Germline CDR1 is MDHEN and CDR2 is SYDVKM. The CDR3 runs to 22 residues. J was trimmed by 0 bases and V by 3 bases; bases with no gene match: 19. In nucleotides, the CDR3 is TGTGCCAGCAGTTTTGGAGGGACAGGGGGAGGTTACGGCCTACGTAGCAATCAGCCCCAGCATTTT. Translation gives CASSFGGTGGGYGLRSNQPQHF.

The genes are TRBV2 and TRBJ1-1; TRBD1 might be the D (6 bases). V shed 2 bases and J shed 8 bases, with 15 bases lying between them. The germline V gene encodes CDR1 SNHLY and CDR2 FYNNEI. CDR3 length equals 14 residues. The chain's CDR3 is CASSEFSGELEAFF. CDR3 in DNA: TGTGCCAGCAGTGAATTTTCAGGGGAGCTCGAAGCTTTCTTT.

V usage is TRBV27 and J usage is TRBJ2-1; 7 nucleotides align to TRBD2. V trimming: 6 bases; J trimming: 9 bases; junction bases outside the gene matches: 5. This CDR3 comprises 12 residues. Germline loops: CDR1 MNHEY, CDR2 SMNVEV (reference sequence). This CDR3 is CASSYGGGEQFF. Here the CDR3 DNA reads TGTGCCAGCAGCTACGGCGGGGGTGAGCAGTTCTTC.

This chain uses TRBV4-1 with TRBJ1-6; a possible D gene is TRBD1 (5 bases). This CDR3 has 18 amino acids. V shed 0 bases and J shed 2 bases, with 14 bases lying between them. CDR1 and CDR2 (germline): MGHRA, YSYEKL. CDR3 amino acids: CASSQDKKGSAYNSPLHF. In nucleotides, the CDR3 is TGCGCCAGCAGCCAAGATAAGAAGGGGTCGGCCTATAATTCACCCCTCCACTTT.

The genes are TRBV5-1 and TRBJ2-1; 7 nucleotides align to TRBD2. CDR1 is SGHRS, CDR2 YFSETQ, per germline. The CDR3 covers 12 residues. V lost 1 base and J lost 11; bases outside the gene matches: 3. The CDR3 loop reads CASSLRDYQQFF. The CDR3 coding sequence is TGCGCCAGCAGCTTGCGGGACTATCAGCAGTTCTTC.

The V gene is TRBV4-1, the J gene TRBJ1-3, with D unresolved. Germline V gene data show CDR1 as MGHRA and CDR2 as YSYEKL. The CDR3 runs to 14 residues. The V end was cut by 1 base, the J end by 0 bases, with 4 bases between. CDR3 sequence reads: CASSQGRSGNTIYF. The CDR3 nucleotides are TGCGCCAGCAGCCAAGGACGCTCTGGAAACACCATATATTTT.

The chain is built from TRBV19 and TRBJ2-3, with 7 nucleotides matching TRBD1. V lost 3 bases, J lost 0 bases, and 6 bases stayed unmatched. CDR3 length equals 16 residues. Germline V gene sequence: CDR1 LNHDA, CDR2 SQIVND (reference sequence). The DNA for the CDR3 is TGTGCCAGTAGTATTGGAAGGGGGCTTAGCACAGATACGCAGTATTTT. This codes for CASSIGRGLSTDTQYF.

The rearrangement links TRBV29-1 to TRBJ1-3; 8 bases match TRBD1. CDR3 size: 13 residues. V was clipped by 6 bases and J by 0 bases; unmatched bases: 1. Germline CDR1 is SQVTM and CDR2 is ANQGSEA. The CDR3, as DNA: TGCAGCGTGGGACAGGTCTCTGGAAACACCATATATTTT. As protein: CSVGQVSGNTIYF.